The T cell receptor (beta chain) under discussion was sequenced for a study of T-cell reconstitution after alpha-beta-depleted transplantation in children. The library targeted TCRbeta and was prepared with unique molecular identifiers. TCRdb recomputed calls from the PCR reads with MiXCR, one row per CDR3 protein. Of 250,000 to 300,000 distinct CDR3 sequences listed, 11% are singletons. CDR3 size: 16 residues. The germline gives CDR1 SGHNT, CDR2 YYREEE (reference sequence). Losses at the gene ends were 4 bases for V and 0 bases for J; bases not matched to a gene: 5. As concerns this clonotype: Its antigen remains unknown.

General study findings and limits: Diversity of TCRbeta at day 60 was high in some patients, arising from surviving recipient T cells and thymic progenitors. When one year had passed after transplant, most T-cell counts and diversity came from newly produced T cells. Expanded clones from the graft, numbering several hundred, reportedly supplied alpha-beta T cells about two months after transplant.

The sample here was peripheral blood, taken 180 days after TCRalphabeta/CD19-depleted stem cell transplant. The rearrangement links TRBV5-4 to TRBJ2-5; 11 bases map to TRBD2. This sequence was found in a male patient aged 2-9 years who had a stem cell transplant for chronic granulomatous disease, so the T cells may come from the graft donor. CDR3 sequence (DNA): TGTGCCAGCAGCCGGGGACTAGCGGAGTACCAAGAGACCCAGTACTTC. Its protein product is CASSRGLAEYQETQYF.